One sample yielded the 18 T cell receptor beta chains listed below, sequenced in a study of T cells in localized non-small cell lung cancer. The data were produced by immunoSEQ multiplex PCR, yet TCRdb's version contains in-frame clones alone and is incomplete. This sample has 70,000 to 80,000 clones, with 70% to 90% found just once. The material was peripheral blood, obtained before any cancer treatment. The receptors derive from a woman aged 35 to 75 with stage I squamous cell lung carcinoma.

J is TRBJ2-2 and V is TRBV2, with 11 bases identical to TRBD1. With V trimmed by 5 bases and J by 6 bases, 5 bases remained unmatched. The CDR3 is 15 residues long. Germline V gene data show CDR1 as SNHLY and CDR2 as FYNNEI. DNA for the CDR3: TGTGCCAGCAGTCGACCGGGACAGGGGGCCGGGGAGCTGTTTTTT. As protein: CASSRPGQGAGELFF.

The rearrangement links TRBV11-2 to TRBJ2-1, with 7 bases identical to TRBD2. Germline V gives CDR1 SGHAT, CDR2 FQNNGV. The CDR3 sequence is 15 residues long. Trimming removed 3 bases from V and 2 bases from J; junction bases left unmatched: 4. For the CDR3, the DNA is TGTGCCAGCAGCTTCCTAGCGGACCCCTACAATGAGCAGTTCTTC. Amino acid sequence: CASSFLADPYNEQFF. Variable domain in full (rest from reference TRBV11-2 and TRBJ2-1): EAGVAQSPRYKIIEKRQSVAFWCNPISGHATLYWYQQILGQGPKLLIQFQNNGVVDDSQLPKDRFSAERLKGVDSTLKIQPAKLEDSAVYLCASSFLADPYNEQFFGPGTRLTVL.

The V call is TRBV7-8, the J call TRBJ2-5; tentatively, D is TRBD1 or TRBD2 (5 bases each). This CDR3 contains 13 residues. V shed 5 bases and J shed 6 bases, with 13 bases lying between them. CDR1 SGHVS and CDR2 FQNEAQ come from the germline V gene. This chain's CDR3 is CASSPPGGKTQYF. For the CDR3, the DNA is TGTGCCAGCAGCCCCCCTGGGGGAAAGACCCAGTACTTC.

The chain carries TRBV19 and TRBJ1-4; TRBD1 aligns across 7 bases. The CDR3 runs to 15 residues. Trimming cost V 2 bases and J 7 bases; bases outside gene matches: 7. Germline V gene sequence: CDR1 LNHDA, CDR2 SQIVND (reference sequence). CDR3 protein: CASSIQGGRSEKLFF. CDR3 nucleotide sequence: TGTGCCAGTAGTATACAGGGGGGGCGGAGTGAAAAACTGTTTTTT.

This rearrangement joins TRBV2 to TRBJ1-1, with D unclear. This CDR3 comprises 13 residues. With 2 bases removed from V and 0 bases from J, the gap between germline ends came to 4 bases. CDR1 and CDR2 (germline): SNHLY, FYNNEI. CDR3 nucleotide sequence: TGTGCCAGCAGTGAATGGTTGAACACTGAAGCTTTCTTT. Translation: CASSEWLNTEAFF.

The rearrangement joins TRBV5-1 to TRBJ1-1; a possible D gene is TRBD1 (6 bases). V was clipped by 0 bases and J by 1 base, with 10 bases between them. CDR1 and CDR2 (germline): SGHRS, YFSETQ. The CDR3 covers 15 residues. The CDR3 sequence: CASSLALQGNTEAFF. For the CDR3, the DNA is TGCGCCAGCAGCTTGGCCTTACAGGGGAACACTGAAGCTTTCTTT.

The rearrangement joins TRBV15 to TRBJ2-3; D is undetermined. V was clipped by 1 base and J by 6 bases, with 17 bases between them. Looked up from germline, CDR1 is LNHNV and CDR2 is YYDKDF (reference sequence). This CDR3 is built from 16 residues. The CDR3 DNA sequence: TGTGCCACCAGCAGAGCCCCCGGCGGACCCACGGATACGCAGTATTTT. As protein: CATSRAPGGPTDTQYF.

This chain joins TRBV2 and TRBJ1-1, with 7 bases identical to TRBD1. After removal of 6 bases from V and 4 bases from J, the junction contained 8 bases not matched to a gene. The CDR3 covers 14 residues. Germline CDR1 and CDR2: SNHLY and FYNNEI. The CDR3 DNA reads TGTGCCAGCAGCGCAGGGGGAATTGGCACTGAAGCTTTCTTT. It is translated as CASSAGGIGTEAFF.

This clone was observed a few times. The chain uses TRBV12-5 and TRBJ2-7; a possible D gene is TRBD1 (6 bases). This CDR3 is 14 amino acids long. In germline, CDR1 is LGHNT, CDR2 FRNRAP. Between the trimmed V and J ends, which lost 0 bases and 6 bases, there was a span of 12 bases. CDR3: CASGLVLGAGEQYF. The CDR3 nucleotides read TGTGCTAGTGGTTTGGTATTGGGGGCGGGCGAGCAGTACTTC.

The CDR3 nucleotides are TGTGCCAGCAGTGAAACAGGGGACACTGAAGCTTTCTTT. It translates to CASSETGDTEAFF. The chain joins TRBV6-1 to TRBJ1-1, with 7 positions matching TRBD1. With 2 bases clipped from V and 3 bases from J, the junction kept 0 bases outside the gene matches. Germline V CDR1 and CDR2: MNHNS, SASEGT. The CDR3 spans 13 residues.

The rearrangement joins TRBV4-1 to TRBJ1-6; the D gene is possibly TRBD1 (5 bases). Germline V CDR1 and CDR2: MGHRA, YSYEKL. V was shortened by 0 bases and J by 10 bases, with 19 bases between the two germline ends. The CDR3 has 17 residues. The CDR3 loop is CASSQDQGRGSISPLHF. The CDR3 nucleotides are TGCGCCAGCAGCCAAGATCAAGGAAGGGGCAGCATCTCACCCCTCCACTTT.

The chain uses TRBV5-1 and TRBJ1-6; D remains unclear. The V and J ends lost 4 bases and 6 bases respectively, with 23 bases between them. This CDR3 is built from 18 residues. Germline CDR1 reads SGHRS; CDR2 reads YFSETQ. The CDR3 loop is CASSAGTGDTVLNSPLHF. The CDR3 bases are TGCGCCAGCAGCGCGGGAACCGGCGACACCGTCCTTAATTCACCCCTCCACTTT.

The chain has TRBV6-1 and TRBJ2-7, with TRBD1 identical over 8 bases. The length of the CDR3 is 13 residues. CDR1 is MNHNS, CDR2 SASEGT, per germline. The V and J ends lost 5 bases and 2 bases, in that order; junction bases with no gene match: 2. The CDR3 protein is CASSQQGAYEQYF. In DNA form, the CDR3 reads TGTGCCAGCAGTCAACAGGGGGCCTACGAGCAGTACTTC.

The chain joins TRBV30 to TRBJ2-7; D perhaps matches TRBD1 (5 bases). V lost 3 bases and J lost 6, with 9 bases in between. The CDR3 consists of 11 residues. Germline V CDR1 and CDR2: GTSNPN, SVGIG (reference sequence). CDR3 sequence (DNA): TGTGCCTGGAGAGGGGCTACCGAGCAGTACTTC. It specifies CAWRGATEQYF.

This clone was counted a single time. The rearrangement uses TRBV19 and TRBJ1-1; TRBD1 is a possible D gene (6 bases). The CDR3 is 14 residues long. CDR1 LNHDA and CDR2 SQIVND come from the germline V gene (reference sequence). V lost 4 bases and J 7 bases, leaving 16 bases between the germline ends. The CDR3 region has the DNA TGTGCCAGTAGTACGGCCGGACAGCTACGTGAAGCTTTCTTT. It codes for CASSTAGQLREAFF.

The rearrangement links TRBV19 to TRBJ2-7, with no clear D. From germline, CDR1 is LNHDA and CDR2 SQIVND (reference sequence). Trimming took 0 bases from V and 2 from J, leaving 8 bases between them. CDR3 length: 14 amino acids. The CDR3 bases are TGTGCCAGTAGTATAGACGCAGCCACCTACGAGCAGTACTTC. This encodes CASSIDAATYEQYF.

The gene calls are TRBV6-4 and TRBJ2-3; 9 positions match TRBD2. The germline V gene has CDR1 MRHNA and CDR2 SNTAGT. J was trimmed by 1 base and V by 10 bases; bases with no gene match: 6. The CDR3 totals 14 residues. CDR3 in amino acids: CATRRTSGTDTQYF. In nucleotides, the CDR3 is TGTGCCACCCGACGGACTAGCGGCACAGATACGCAGTATTTT.

The genes are TRBV30 and TRBJ1-6; 7 positions match TRBD1. The CDR3 is 13 amino acids. Germline V gives CDR1 GTSNPN, CDR2 SVGIG (reference sequence). The V segment lost 0 bases and the J segment 10 bases; nucleotides outside the gene matches: 3. Here the CDR3 reads CAWSVTGESPLHF. The DNA for the CDR3 is TGTGCCTGGAGTGTCACAGGGGAGTCACCCCTCCACTTT.